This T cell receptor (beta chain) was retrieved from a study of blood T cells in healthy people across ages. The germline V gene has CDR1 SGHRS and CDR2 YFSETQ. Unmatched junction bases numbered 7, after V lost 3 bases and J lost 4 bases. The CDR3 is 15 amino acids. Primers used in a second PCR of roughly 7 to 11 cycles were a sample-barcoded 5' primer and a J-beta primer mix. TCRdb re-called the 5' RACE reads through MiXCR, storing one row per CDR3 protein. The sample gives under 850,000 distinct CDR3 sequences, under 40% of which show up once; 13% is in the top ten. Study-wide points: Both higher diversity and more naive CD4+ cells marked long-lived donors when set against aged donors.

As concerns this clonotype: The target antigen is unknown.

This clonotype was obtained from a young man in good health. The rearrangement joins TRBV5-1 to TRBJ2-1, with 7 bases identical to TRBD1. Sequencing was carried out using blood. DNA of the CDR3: TGCGCCAGCAGCTCCGGACAGGTTCGATACAATGAGCAGTTCTTC. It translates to CASSSGQVRYNEQFF. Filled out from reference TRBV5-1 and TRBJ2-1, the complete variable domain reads KAGVTQTPRYLIKTRGQQVTLSCSPISGHRSVSWYQQTPGQGLQFLFEYFSETQRNKGNFPGRFSGRQFSNSRSEMNVSTLELGDSALYLCASSSGQVRYNEQFFGPGTRLTVL.